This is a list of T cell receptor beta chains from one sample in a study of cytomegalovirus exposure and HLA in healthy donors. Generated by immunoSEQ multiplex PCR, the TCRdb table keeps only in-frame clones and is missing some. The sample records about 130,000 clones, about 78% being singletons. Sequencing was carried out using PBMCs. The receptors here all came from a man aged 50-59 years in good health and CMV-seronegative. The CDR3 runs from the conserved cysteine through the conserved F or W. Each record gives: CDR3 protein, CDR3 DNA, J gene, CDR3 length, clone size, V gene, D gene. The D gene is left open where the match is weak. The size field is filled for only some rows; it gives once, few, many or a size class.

CDR3aa: CASSADRLTGELFF; CDR3nt: TGTGCCAGCAGTGCGGACAGACTCACCGGGGAGCTGTTTTTT; j_gene: TRBJ2-2; len: 14; abundance: .; v_gene: TRBV27; d_gene: .
CDR3aa: CASSESTAYTDTQYF; CDR3nt: TGCGCCAGCAGTGAGTCGACAGCTTACACAGATACGCAGTATTTT; j_gene: TRBJ2-3; len: 15; abundance: .; v_gene: TRBV10-1; d_gene: .
CDR3aa: CASSPAASGSYNEQFF; CDR3nt: TGTGCCAGCAGCCCAGCGGCTAGCGGGAGTTACAATGAGCAGTTCTTC; j_gene: TRBJ2-1; len: 16; abundance: .; v_gene: TRBV7-2; d_gene: TRBD2
CDR3aa: CASSRGGQDYNEQFF; CDR3nt: TGTGCCAGCAGTCGCGGGGGACAGGACTACAATGAGCAGTTCTTC; j_gene: TRBJ2-1; len: 15; abundance: .; v_gene: TRBV6-5; d_gene: .
CDR3aa: CASSVGQGVGNTEAFF; CDR3nt: TGTGCCAGCAGCGTAGGACAGGGGGTGGGGAACACTGAAGCTTTCTTT; j_gene: TRBJ1-1; len: 16; abundance: .; v_gene: TRBV9; d_gene: TRBD1
CDR3aa: CASSLDAWRSGANVLTF; CDR3nt: TGTGCCAGCAGCTTGGACGCATGGAGGTCTGGGGCCAACGTCCTGACTTTC; j_gene: TRBJ2-6; len: 17; abundance: .; v_gene: TRBV7-8; d_gene: .
CDR3aa: CASSHPGEGNIQYF; CDR3nt: TGTGCCAGCAGCCATCCGGGAGAAGGAAACATTCAGTACTTC; j_gene: TRBJ2-4; len: 14; abundance: .; v_gene: TRBV11-2; d_gene: .
CDR3aa: CASGSPAWGGVDHEQFF; CDR3nt: TGTGCCAGCGGCTCCCCGGCGTGGGGGGGAGTGGACCATGAGCAGTTCTTC; j_gene: TRBJ2-1; len: 17; abundance: .; v_gene: TRBV11-3; d_gene: TRBD2
CDR3aa: CASSPSGGGDTEAFF; CDR3nt: TGTGCCAGCTCACCCTCCGGAGGGGGCGACACTGAAGCTTTCTTT; j_gene: TRBJ1-1; len: 15; abundance: .; v_gene: TRBV18; d_gene: TRBD1
CDR3aa: CASSEGSSYNEQFF; CDR3nt: TGTGCCAGCAGTGAAGGTAGCTCCTACAATGAGCAGTTCTTC; j_gene: TRBJ2-1; len: 14; abundance: .; v_gene: TRBV6-1; d_gene: .
CDR3aa: CASSRQGYIDEQFF; CDR3nt: TGTGCCAGTAGTAGGCAGGGGTATATCGATGAGCAGTTCTTC; j_gene: TRBJ2-1; len: 14; abundance: once; v_gene: TRBV19; d_gene: .
CDR3aa: CASRAGTVVQETQYF; CDR3nt: TGTGCCAGCAGGGCCGGGACAGTCGTCCAAGAGACCCAGTACTTC; j_gene: TRBJ2-5; len: 15; abundance: .; v_gene: TRBV7-8; d_gene: TRBD1
CDR3aa: CASSYPGQNYGYTF; CDR3nt: TGTGCCAGCAGTTACCCGGGACAGAACTATGGCTACACCTTC; j_gene: TRBJ1-2; len: 14; abundance: .; v_gene: TRBV6-6; d_gene: TRBD1
CDR3aa: CSAGQGSMETQYF; CDR3nt: TGCAGCGCGGGACAGGGTTCCATGGAGACCCAGTACTTC; j_gene: TRBJ2-5; len: 13; abundance: few; v_gene: TRBV29-1; d_gene: TRBD1
CDR3aa: CASSLAGAGGYEQYF; CDR3nt: TGCGCCAGCAGCTTGGCCGGAGCGGGAGGCTACGAGCAGTACTTC; j_gene: TRBJ2-7; len: 15; abundance: .; v_gene: TRBV5-1; d_gene: TRBD2
CDR3aa: CASSSPRDTEAFF; CDR3nt: TGCGCCAGCAGCTCCCCCCGGGACACTGAAGCTTTCTTT; j_gene: TRBJ1-1; len: 13; abundance: .; v_gene: TRBV5-1; d_gene: .
CDR3aa: CASSFRGARSTDTQYF; CDR3nt: TGTGCCAGCAGCTTTCGAGGTGCTCGGAGCACAGATACGCAGTATTTT; j_gene: TRBJ2-3; len: 16; abundance: few; v_gene: TRBV11-2; d_gene: .